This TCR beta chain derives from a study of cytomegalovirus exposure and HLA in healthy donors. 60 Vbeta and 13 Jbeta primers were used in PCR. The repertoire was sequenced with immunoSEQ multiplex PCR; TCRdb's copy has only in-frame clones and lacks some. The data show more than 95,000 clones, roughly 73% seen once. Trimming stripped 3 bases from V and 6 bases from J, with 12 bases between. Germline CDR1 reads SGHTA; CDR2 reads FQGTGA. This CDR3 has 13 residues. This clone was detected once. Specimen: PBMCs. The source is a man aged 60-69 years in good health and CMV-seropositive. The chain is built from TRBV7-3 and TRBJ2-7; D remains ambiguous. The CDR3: CASSFFIDSEQYF. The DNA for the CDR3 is TGTGCCAGCAGCTTTTTTATTGACTCCGAGCAGTACTTC.